A single sample gave rise to the 29 T cell receptor beta chains below, sequenced in a study of chemoradiotherapy in HPV16-positive cancers (dated by TCRdb to between 2020 and 2023). The library was built by means of the immunoSEQ multiplex PCR assay. Imported from immuneACCESS, the table was reduced by TCRdb to in-frame sequences with V and J called. These copies leave out some clones; in studies compared against another copy, an unresolved V gene accounts for under half, and the cause of the remainder is not known. The sample table shows under 2,000 clones, and approximately 95% are seen once. Clones ranked in the top ten supply approximately 2.4% of the sample. The sequencing here drew on tumor tissue, taken from a patient who underwent chemoradiotherapy. The receptors were gathered from a human donor with HPV-associated anogenital cancer.

The chain links TRBV18 to TRBJ2-7; D uncertain. Germline CDR1 KGHSH, CDR2 LQKENI. Between the trimmed V and J ends, which lost 8 bases and 0 bases, there was a span of 11 bases. CDR3 length: 13 residues. Here the CDR3 reads CASLLSGSYEQYF. The CDR3 DNA is TGTGCCAGCCTTCTTTCGGGCTCCTACGAGCAGTACTTC.

This chain uses TRBV28 with TRBJ2-2, with 10 bases identical to TRBD2. Germline V lookup: CDR1 MDHEN, CDR2 SYDVKM. The ends lost 6 bases at V and 3 bases at J; junction bases unmatched: 4. CDR3 length equals 15 residues. Here the CDR3 reads CASSAGTSDTGELFF. In DNA, the CDR3 is TGTGCCAGCAGCGCCGGGACTAGCGACACCGGGGAGCTGTTTTTT.

The chain carries TRBV6-5 and TRBJ2-2, with TRBD1 as a possible D gene (5 bases). V lost 2 bases, J lost 4 bases, and 8 bases lay in between. The length of the CDR3 is 14 residues. The V gene's germline CDR1 is MNHEY and CDR2 SVGAGI. CDR3 bases: TGTGCCAGCAGTTACAAGGGGATCACCGGGGAGCTGTTTTTT. Protein product: CASSYKGITGELFF.

The genes are TRBV19 and TRBJ1-3, with D perhaps TRBD1 (5 bases). The germline gives CDR1 LNHDA, CDR2 SQIVND (reference sequence). This CDR3 is 15 amino acids long. V lost 4 bases and J lost 2, with 12 bases in between. The CDR3 coding sequence is TGTGCCAGTAGTACGCGGGGGACTACTGGAAACACCATATATTTT. Amino acids: CASSTRGTTGNTIYF.

V gene TRBV6-1 combines with J gene TRBJ2-3, with D uncertain. V shed 5 bases and J shed 3 bases, with 9 bases lying between them. The CDR3 runs 13 residues. Germline values: CDR1 MNHNS, CDR2 SASEGT. The CDR3 DNA sequence: TGTGCCAGCAGTCCTCAGGAGACAGATACGCAGTATTTT. Translated, it gives CASSPQETDTQYF.

V gene TRBV2 combines with J gene TRBJ2-3; D remains ambiguous. The germline V and J ends were trimmed by 7 bases and 6 bases, with 8 bases remaining between them. The CDR3 totals 11 residues. The germline CDR1 and CDR2 sequences are SNHLY and FYNNEI. CDR3 sequence: CASTRLDTQYF. CDR3 in DNA: TGTGCCAGCACCAGATTGGATACGCAGTATTTT.

This chain uses TRBV7-2 with TRBJ1-6; no reliable D call. CDR1 is SGHTA and CDR2 is FQGNSA in the germline V gene. This CDR3 has 13 residues. Trimming shortened V by 5 bases and J by 6 bases, and 8 bases separated the two germline ends. Here the CDR3 DNA reads TGTGCCAGCAGCAGAGCTTCTAATTCACCCCTCCACTTT. Its translation is CASSRASNSPLHF.

The rearrangement uses TRBV7-9 and TRBJ1-5; D remains unclear. The CDR3 runs to 14 residues. Germline V gives CDR1 SEHNR, CDR2 FQNEAQ (reference sequence). Trimming shortened V by 2 bases and J by 0 bases, and 5 bases separated the two germline ends. The CDR3 spells CASSLWDSNQPQHF. In nucleotides, the CDR3 is TGTGCCAGCAGCTTATGGGATAGCAATCAGCCCCAGCATTTT.

This sequence joins TRBV6-5 and TRBJ2-7, with 10 bases fitting TRBD2. Germline loops: CDR1 MNHEY, CDR2 SVGAGI. The CDR3 spans 13 residues. Trimming cost V 6 bases and J 1 base; bases outside gene matches: 0. In nucleotides, the CDR3 is TGTGCCAGCAGGACTAGCGGGTCCTACGAGCAGTACTTC. It encodes CASRTSGSYEQYF.

The chain carries TRBV6-6 and TRBJ1-5, with a tentative D call TRBD1 (6 bases). CDR3 length: 11 residues. The germline CDR1 and CDR2 sequences are MNHNY and SVGAGI (reference sequence). The CDR3 spells CASLWGQDQHF. DNA for the CDR3: TGTGCTTCACTGTGGGGGCAGGACCAGCATTTT.

This clone was picked up one time. This chain joins TRBV27 and TRBJ2-7; D not resolved. V was pared by 4 bases and J by 4 bases, with 8 bases between. CDR3 length: 12 residues. Germline lookup yields CDR1 MNHEY and CDR2 SMNVEV (reference sequence). In nucleotides, the CDR3 is TGTGCCAGCAGTTCGCACCGTTACGAGCAGTACTTC. Residues: CASSSHRYEQYF.

The chain carries TRBV28 and TRBJ1-2; maybe TRBD1 (6 bases). This CDR3 comprises 14 residues. Germline V gene sequence: CDR1 MDHEN, CDR2 SYDVKM. V lost 7 bases, J lost 8 bases, and 20 bases lay in between. CDR3 amino acids: CASKSNDRRRGYTF. CDR3 coding DNA: TGTGCCAGCAAAAGCAACGACAGGCGGCGGGGCTACACCTTC.

This chain connects TRBV6-1 to TRBJ2-6; the D gene is possibly TRBD2 (5 bases). Germline loops: CDR1 MNHNS, CDR2 SASEGT. V was cut by 4 bases and J by 4 bases, with 14 bases left in between. The CDR3 has 16 residues. CDR3: CASSVLLASGANVLTF. The CDR3 nucleotides are TGTGCCAGCAGTGTCCTCCTAGCCTCCGGGGCCAACGTCCTGACTTTC.

The chain recombines TRBV7-9 with TRBJ2-3, with D maybe TRBD1 (6 bases). The CDR3 is 13 residues long. Looked up from germline, CDR1 is SEHNR and CDR2 is FQNEAQ (reference sequence). In DNA, the CDR3 is TGTGCGACCAAGGGGGTAGAAAAAGATACGCAGTATTTT. It encodes CATKGVEKDTQYF.

The chain recombines TRBV6-4 with TRBJ2-1; TRBD2 matches 11 bases. The V gene's germline CDR1 is MRHNA and CDR2 SNTAGT. Trimming removed 0 bases from V and 6 bases from J; junction bases left unmatched: 1. The CDR3 spans 15 residues. The CDR3 reads CASSDSSGGANEQFF. The CDR3 bases are TGTGCCAGCAGTGACTCTAGCGGGGGGGCCAATGAGCAGTTCTTC.

The chain couples TRBV9 to TRBJ2-7; the D gene is possibly TRBD2 (6 bases). The CDR3 has 17 residues. Looked up from germline, CDR1 is SGDLS and CDR2 is YYNGEE. With 1 base removed from V and 2 bases from J, the gap between germline ends came to 19 bases. The CDR3 bases are TGTGCCAGCAGCGTATCCCTTCCCGGGACTCCCGCCTACGAGCAGTACTTC. Amino acid sequence: CASSVSLPGTPAYEQYF.

V gene TRBV20-1 combines with J gene TRBJ2-7; TRBD2 might be the D (5 bases). V gave up 3 bases and J gave up 5 bases, with 5 bases separating them. This CDR3 has 10 residues. The germline V gene encodes CDR1 DFQATT and CDR2 SNEGSKA (reference sequence). The CDR3 nucleotides are TGCAGTGCTAGCGGGAACGAGCAGTACTTC. Amino acid sequence: CSASGNEQYF.

The J gene is TRBJ2-7, the V gene TRBV6-1; D possibly corresponds to TRBD1 (6 bases). With 7 bases removed from V and 2 bases from J, the gap between germline ends came to 18 bases. The CDR3 length is 15 residues. Germline assignment: CDR1 MNHNS and CDR2 SASEGT. The CDR3 spells CASTTQGVGTYEQYF. The CDR3 DNA sequence: TGTGCCAGCACTACACAGGGCGTCGGGACCTACGAGCAGTACTTC.

The chain recombines TRBV4-1 with TRBJ2-7; D not resolved. Trimming took off 0 bases at V and 0 bases at J, with 12 bases between the two ends. Germline values: CDR1 MGHRA, CDR2 YSYEKL. The CDR3 totals 16 residues. The CDR3 nucleotides are TGCGCCAGCAGCCAAGATTTTGTGACACCCTCCTACGAGCAGTACTTC. Protein: CASSQDFVTPSYEQYF.

The J gene is TRBJ2-7, the V gene TRBV11-2, with unresolved D. V was trimmed by 3 bases and J by 6 bases, leaving 12 bases between them. CDR3 size: 13 residues. CDR1 and CDR2 from the germline V gene are SGHAT and FQNNGV. The CDR3 loop is CASSFLSDSEQYF. In DNA, the CDR3 is TGTGCCAGCAGCTTTCTTAGTGACTCCGAGCAGTACTTC.

The chain is built from TRBV28 and TRBJ1-2; 7 bases match TRBD1. Germline values: CDR1 MDHEN, CDR2 SYDVKM. The CDR3 runs to 13 residues. V lost 3 bases and J lost 8; bases outside the gene matches: 6. The CDR3 sequence is CASSFEGAGGYTF. Written as DNA, the CDR3 is TGTGCCAGCAGTTTCGAGGGGGCGGGGGGCTACACCTTC.

This chain uses TRBV2 with TRBJ2-7; 9 nucleotides agree with TRBD1. V lost 6 bases to trimming and J lost 2 bases; unmatched junction nucleotides: 5. This CDR3 is built from 14 residues. Germline lookup yields CDR1 SNHLY and CDR2 FYNNEI. The CDR3 spells CASSVDRGTYEQYF. CDR3 nucleotide sequence: TGTGCCAGCAGCGTCGACAGGGGGACCTACGAGCAGTACTTC.

This clone was found once. The DNA of the CDR3 is TGTGCCAGCAGTGACGGCGGCGGGACCGGGGAGCTGTTTTTT. Translation: CASSDGGGTGELFF. The genes are TRBV6-4 and TRBJ2-2; tentative D call: TRBD2 (5 bases). This CDR3 contains 14 residues. The ends were cut back, 2 bases at V and 5 bases at J, with 9 bases in the middle. CDR1 and CDR2 from the germline V gene are MRHNA and SNTAGT.

J is TRBJ1-1 and V is TRBV5-6; D possibly corresponds to TRBD1 (5 bases). V lost 1 base and J 12 bases, leaving 16 bases between the germline ends. Germline lookup yields CDR1 SGHDT and CDR2 YYEEEE. The CDR3 runs 13 residues. CDR3 sequence: CASSLLSGRVTFF. The CDR3 DNA follows: TGTGCCAGCAGCTTGCTATCAGGGAGGGTAACTTTCTTT.

The gene calls are TRBV7-2 and TRBJ2-5, with D uncertain. Germline CDR1 is SGHTA and CDR2 is FQGNSA. V lost 11 bases and J lost 4, with 17 bases in between. The CDR3 is 13 amino acids. CDR3 nucleotide sequence: TGTGCCCTCCAAGTGGCGCCCACAGAGACCCAGTACTTC. Translating gives CALQVAPTETQYF.

This clone was counted a single time. This rearrangement joins TRBV2 to TRBJ2-7; D uncertain. Germline V lookup: CDR1 SNHLY, CDR2 FYNNEI. V shed 8 bases and J shed 2 bases, with 13 bases lying between them. The CDR3 totals 13 residues. CDR3 in DNA: TGTGCCAGCCGTCGCCAGGTAACCTACGAGCAGTACTTC. Its protein is CASRRQVTYEQYF.

The chain uses TRBV7-2 and TRBJ2-3; TRBD2 agrees at 8 bases. Germline trimming cut 0 bases from V and 2 bases from J; bases unmatched to any gene: 7. This CDR3 has 17 residues. Germline CDR1 is SGHTA and CDR2 is FQGNSA. CDR3 protein: CASSLALFSGATDTQYF. DNA of the CDR3: TGTGCCAGCAGCTTAGCCCTTTTTAGCGGGGCCACAGATACGCAGTATTTT.

The chain recombines TRBV19 with TRBJ2-7, with D perhaps TRBD1 (6 bases). The CDR3 contains 14 residues. CDR1 is LNHDA and CDR2 is SQIVND in the germline V gene (reference sequence). Trimming removed 8 bases at V and 2 bases at J, with 16 bases between. The CDR3 DNA is TGTGCCAGTGGGGTCGGACAGAATCCCTACGAGCAGTACTTC. Translating it yields CASGVGQNPYEQYF.

The rearrangement links TRBV27 to TRBJ1-2, with 8 positions matching TRBD1. The CDR3 spans 12 residues. Germline loops: CDR1 MNHEY, CDR2 SMNVEV (reference sequence). The V gene end was trimmed by 4 bases and the J gene end by 6 bases; junction bases not matched to a gene: 1. CDR3 sequence: CASSYRGDGYTF. The CDR3 DNA reads TGTGCCAGCAGTTACAGGGGGGATGGCTACACCTTC.